This TCR beta chain was profiled in a study of cytomegalovirus exposure and HLA in healthy donors. PCR used 60 Vbeta primers and 13 Jbeta primers. The data were produced by immunoSEQ multiplex PCR, yet TCRdb's version contains in-frame clones alone and is incomplete. The repertoire includes about 180,000 clones, around 80% of them detected once, and 1.4% to 1.5% sits in the top ten. V lost 1 base and J 0 bases, leaving 13 bases between the germline ends. The length of the CDR3 is 15 residues. Germline values: CDR1 SQVTM, CDR2 ANQGSEA. Study-wide results and caveats: Some public TCRs appeared in many individuals, while most sequences were rare.

Remarks on this clone: Its antigen is unknown.

The source material was PBMCs. The V gene is TRBV29-1, the J gene TRBJ2-7; possible D gene TRBD1, 5 bases. The receptor was derived from a woman aged 25 to 39 in good health and CMV-seropositive. The DNA of the CDR3 is TGCAGCGTTGAAGTGGGGCAGGAGAGCTCCTACGAGCAGTACTTC. It encodes CSVEVGQESSYEQYF.